Sequencing of this TCR beta chain was carried out in a study of preoperative IRX-2 immunotherapy in early breast cancer. V lost 7 bases and J lost 0, with 9 bases in between. CDR1 is LNHDA, CDR2 SQIVND, per germline (reference sequence). The CDR3 loop spans 14 amino acids. Treatment noted: preoperative locoregional IRX-2 cytokine immunotherapy. Patients received preoperative, locoregional IRX-2 cytokine immunotherapy in a phase Ib study. This table comes from immunoSEQ multiplex PCR, and its TCRdb copy is limited to in-frame clones, with some not included. Counted here are 35,000 to 45,000 clones, about 72% occurring once; the ten biggest clones make up approximately 1.2%.

This specimen was tumor tissue, taken after IRX-2 immunotherapy. V is TRBV19 and J is TRBJ2-2; weak D call: TRBD1 (6 bases). This TCR derives from a human donor with breast cancer. In nucleotides, the CDR3 is TGTGCCAGTACCCAGGGGACGAACACCGGGGAGCTGTTTTTT. This codes for CASTQGTNTGELFF.